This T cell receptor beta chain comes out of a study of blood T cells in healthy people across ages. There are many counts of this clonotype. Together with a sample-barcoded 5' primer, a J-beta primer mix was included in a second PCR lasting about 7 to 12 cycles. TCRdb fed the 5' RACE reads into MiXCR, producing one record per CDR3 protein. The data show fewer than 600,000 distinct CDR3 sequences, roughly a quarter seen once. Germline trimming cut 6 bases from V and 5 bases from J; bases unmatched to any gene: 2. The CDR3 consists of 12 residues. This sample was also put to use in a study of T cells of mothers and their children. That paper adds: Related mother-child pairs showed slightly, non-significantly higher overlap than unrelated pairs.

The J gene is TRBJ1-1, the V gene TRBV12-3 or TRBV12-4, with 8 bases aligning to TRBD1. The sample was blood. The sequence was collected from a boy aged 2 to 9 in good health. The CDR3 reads CASSRTGTEAFF. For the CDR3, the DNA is TGTGCCAGCAGCCGGACAGGGACTGAAGCTTTCTTT.